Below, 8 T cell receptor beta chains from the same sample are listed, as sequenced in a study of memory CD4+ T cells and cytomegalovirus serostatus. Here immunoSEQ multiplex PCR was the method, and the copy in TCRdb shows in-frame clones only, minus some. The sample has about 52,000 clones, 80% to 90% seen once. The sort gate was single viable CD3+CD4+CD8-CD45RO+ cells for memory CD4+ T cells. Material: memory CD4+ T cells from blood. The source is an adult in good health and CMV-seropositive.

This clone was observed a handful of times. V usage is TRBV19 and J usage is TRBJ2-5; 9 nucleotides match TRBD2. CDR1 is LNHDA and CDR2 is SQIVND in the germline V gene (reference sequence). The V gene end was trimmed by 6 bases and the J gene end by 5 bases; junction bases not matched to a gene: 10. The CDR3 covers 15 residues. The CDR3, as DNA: TGTGCCAGTAGAGCACTAGCGGGTTATGGGGAGACCCAGTACTTC. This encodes CASRALAGYGETQYF.

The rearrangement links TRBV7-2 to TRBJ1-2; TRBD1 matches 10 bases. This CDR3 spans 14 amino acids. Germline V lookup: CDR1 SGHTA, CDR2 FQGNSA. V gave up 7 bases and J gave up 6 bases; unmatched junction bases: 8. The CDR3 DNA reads TGTGCCAGCACCATAGGGGGACAGGGGAATGGCTACACCTTC. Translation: CASTIGGQGNGYTF.

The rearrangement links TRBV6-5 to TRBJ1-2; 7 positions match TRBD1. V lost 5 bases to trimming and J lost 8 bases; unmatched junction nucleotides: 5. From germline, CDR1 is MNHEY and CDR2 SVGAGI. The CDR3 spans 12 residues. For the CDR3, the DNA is TGTGCCAGCAGTCCGACAGGGAGGGGCTACACCTTC. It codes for CASSPTGRGYTF.

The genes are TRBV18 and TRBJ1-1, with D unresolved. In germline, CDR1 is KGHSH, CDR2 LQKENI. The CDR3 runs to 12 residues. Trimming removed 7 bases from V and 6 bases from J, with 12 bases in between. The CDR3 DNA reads TGTGCCAGCTTCAGTGGTGGTCCTGAAGCTTTCTTT. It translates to CASFSGGPEAFF. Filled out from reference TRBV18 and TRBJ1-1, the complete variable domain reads NAGVMQNPRHLVRRRGQEARLRCSPMKGHSHVYWYRQLPEEGLKFMVYLQKENIIDESGMPKERFSAEFPKEGPSILRIQQVVRGDSAAYFCASFSGGPEAFFGQGTRLTVV.

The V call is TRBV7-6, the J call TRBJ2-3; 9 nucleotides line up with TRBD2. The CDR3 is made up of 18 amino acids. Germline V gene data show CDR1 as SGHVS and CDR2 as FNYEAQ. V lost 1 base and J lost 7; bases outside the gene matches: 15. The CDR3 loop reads CASSLDPRGSGGVNTQYF. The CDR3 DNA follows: TGTGCCAGCAGCTTAGACCCCCGGGGTAGCGGGGGAGTGAATACGCAGTATTTT. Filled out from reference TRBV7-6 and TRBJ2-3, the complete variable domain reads GAGVSQSPRYKVTKRGQDVALRCDPISGHVSLYWYRQALGQGPEFLTYFNYEAQQDKSGLPNDRFSAERPEGSISTLTIQRTEQRDSAMYRCASSLDPRGSGGVNTQYFGPGTRLTVL.

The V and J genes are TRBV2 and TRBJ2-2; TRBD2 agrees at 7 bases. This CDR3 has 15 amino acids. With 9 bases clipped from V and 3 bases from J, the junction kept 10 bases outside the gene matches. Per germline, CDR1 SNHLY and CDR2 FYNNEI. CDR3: CASLPLAGHTGELFF. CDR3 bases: TGTGCCAGTCTCCCCTTAGCGGGTCACACCGGGGAGCTGTTTTTT.

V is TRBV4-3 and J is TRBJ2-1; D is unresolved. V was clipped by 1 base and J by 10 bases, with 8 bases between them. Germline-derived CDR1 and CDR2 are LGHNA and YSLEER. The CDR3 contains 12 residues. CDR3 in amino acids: CASSQAGKEQFF. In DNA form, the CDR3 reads TGCGCCAGCAGCCAAGCAGGCAAAGAGCAGTTCTTC.

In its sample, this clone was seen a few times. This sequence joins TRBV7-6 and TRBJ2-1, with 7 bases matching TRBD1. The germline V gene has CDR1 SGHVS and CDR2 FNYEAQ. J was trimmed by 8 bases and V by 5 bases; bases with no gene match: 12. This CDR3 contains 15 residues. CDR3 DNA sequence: TGTGCCAGCAGCCACCGAATGACAGGGAACCATGAGCAGTTCTTC. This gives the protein CASSHRMTGNHEQFF.